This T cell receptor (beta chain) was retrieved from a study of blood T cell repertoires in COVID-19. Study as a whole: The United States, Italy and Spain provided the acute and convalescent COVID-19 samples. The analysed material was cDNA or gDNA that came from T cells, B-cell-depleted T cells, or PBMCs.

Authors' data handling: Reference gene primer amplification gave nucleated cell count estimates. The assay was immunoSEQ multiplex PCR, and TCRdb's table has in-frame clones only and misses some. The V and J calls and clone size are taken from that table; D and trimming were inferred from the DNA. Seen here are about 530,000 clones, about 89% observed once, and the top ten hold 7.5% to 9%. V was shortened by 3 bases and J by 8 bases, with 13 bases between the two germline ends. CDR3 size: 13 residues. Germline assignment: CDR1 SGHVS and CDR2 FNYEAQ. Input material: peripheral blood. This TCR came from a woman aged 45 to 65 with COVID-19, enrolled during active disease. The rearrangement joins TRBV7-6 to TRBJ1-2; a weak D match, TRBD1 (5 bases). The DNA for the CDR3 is TGTGCCAGCAGCTTGGCTCAGGGTAGCGGCTACACCTTC. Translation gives CASSLAQGSGYTF.